The 19 T cell receptor beta chains below were found in one sample sequenced in a study of blood T cell repertoires in COVID-19. Data came from immunoSEQ multiplex PCR; TCRdb stores just in-frame clones and leaves some out. Among under 85,000 clones, around 80% were seen once, and the ten largest hold roughly 5.4%. Specimen: peripheral blood. These TCRs come from a man aged 50-60 years with active COVID-19.

This clone was seen a single time. The chain couples TRBV5-4 to TRBJ1-2, with D maybe TRBD1 (6 bases). This CDR3 has 13 residues. Germline CDR1 SGHNT, CDR2 YYREEE (reference sequence). Trimming took off 8 bases at V and 3 bases at J, with 14 bases between the two ends. The CDR3 bases are TGTGCCAGAGGGGTGACAGGATACTATGGCTACACCTTC. Translation: CARGVTGYYGYTF.

The chain couples TRBV14 to TRBJ2-1; tentatively, D is TRBD1 (6 bases). With 4 bases removed from V and 12 bases from J, the gap between germline ends came to 19 bases. The CDR3 contains 14 residues. Germline V gene data show CDR1 as SGHDN and CDR2 as FVKESK. The CDR3 reads CASSLPGRTRGQFF. CDR3 nucleotide sequence: TGTGCCAGCAGCCTCCCCGGAAGAACCAGGGGGCAGTTCTTC.

This chain links TRBV7-3 with TRBJ2-3; TRBD2 matches at 8 bases. The CDR3 runs 16 residues. After removal of 2 bases from V and 1 base from J, the junction contained 5 bases not matched to a gene. Germline assignment: CDR1 SGHTA and CDR2 FQGTGA. CDR3 protein: CASSLAGGARTDTQYF. CDR3 bases: TGTGCCAGCAGCTTAGCGGGGGGCGCGCGCACAGATACGCAGTATTTT.

This clone appeared a few times. The chain couples TRBV28 to TRBJ1-5; 7 positions match TRBD1. CDR3 length: 13 residues. Germline trimming cut 2 bases from V and 12 bases from J; bases unmatched to any gene: 7. Germline values: CDR1 MDHEN, CDR2 SYDVKM. The CDR3 region has the DNA TGTGCCAGCAGTTTACCCCAGGGGACAGACCAGCATTTT. Amino acid sequence: CASSLPQGTDQHF.

The rearrangement uses TRBV6-5 and TRBJ1-1, with no clear D. Trimming pared 0 bases from V and 2 bases from J, leaving 7 bases between. Germline V gene sequence: CDR1 MNHEY, CDR2 SVGAGI. The CDR3 is made up of 14 amino acids. The CDR3 loop is CASSYSQANTEAFF. The CDR3 DNA reads as TGTGCCAGCAGTTACTCGCAGGCCAACACTGAAGCTTTCTTT.

This clone occurred a few times. This chain joins TRBV6-5 and TRBJ2-1; 8 nucleotides match TRBD2. CDR3 length: 15 amino acids. Germline CDR1 and CDR2: MNHEY and SVGAGI. With V trimmed by 4 bases and J by 8 bases, 10 bases remained unmatched. The CDR3: CASSSAGGGSYEQFF. CDR3 nucleotide sequence: TGTGCCAGCAGTTCGGCGGGAGGAGGATCTTATGAGCAGTTCTTC.

The rearrangement links TRBV7-3 to TRBJ2-3; D unclear. CDR1 and CDR2 from the germline V gene are SGHTA and FQGTGA. V was pared by 2 bases and J by 7 bases, with 10 bases between. The CDR3 extends over 13 amino acids. CDR3 amino acids: CASSLEVRNTQYF. CDR3 DNA: TGTGCCAGCAGCTTAGAAGTGAGAAATACGCAGTATTTT.

This chain joins TRBV4-1 and TRBJ2-3; 8 positions match TRBD1. The CDR3 has 15 residues. Germline CDR1 and CDR2: MGHRA and YSYEKL. With 3 bases clipped from V and 3 bases from J, the junction kept 5 bases outside the gene matches. For the CDR3, the DNA is TGCGCCAGCAGCCATACGGACAGGGAAACAGATACGCAGTATTTT. The encoded protein is CASSHTDRETDTQYF.

This chain joins TRBV28 and TRBJ1-3, with unresolved D. From germline, CDR1 is MDHEN and CDR2 SYDVKM. Trimming took off 4 bases at V and 0 bases at J, with 16 bases between the two ends. This CDR3 has 17 amino acids. The DNA for the CDR3 is TGTGCCAGCAGTTCCAATTTACGGGTCCTCTCTGGAAACACCATATATTTT. It encodes CASSSNLRVLSGNTIYF.

J is TRBJ2-4 and V is TRBV9; D possibly corresponds to TRBD2 (6 bases). V dropped 0 bases and J dropped 0 bases, with 16 bases sitting between them. The germline CDR1 and CDR2 sequences are SGDLS and YYNGEE. This CDR3 spans 18 amino acids. CDR3 loop: CASSVVAGNRLAKNIQYF. The CDR3 nucleotides are TGTGCCAGCAGCGTAGTGGCGGGAAACAGACTAGCCAAAAACATTCAGTACTTC. Supplemented by reference TRBV9 and TRBJ2-4, the full variable domain reads DSGVTQTPKHLITATGQRVTLRCSPRSGDLSVYWYQQSLDQGLQFLIQYYNGEERAKGNILERFSAQQFPDLHSELNLSSLELGDSALYFCASSVVAGNRLAKNIQYFGAGTRLSVL.

This sequence joins TRBV19 and TRBJ2-7, with 9 bases lining up with TRBD1. This CDR3 region has 15 residues. Per the germline V gene, CDR1 is LNHDA and CDR2 is SQIVND (reference sequence). The J segment lost 4 bases and the V segment lost 4 bases, leaving 8 bases of the junction unmatched. CDR3 sequence reads: CASSNPGQGDYEQYF. In nucleotides, the CDR3 is TGTGCCAGTAGTAATCCGGGACAGGGCGATTACGAGCAGTACTTC. The full variable domain, with the rest looked up from reference TRBV19 and TRBJ2-7, is DGGITQSPKYLFRKEGQNVTLSCEQNLNHDAMYWYRQDPGQGLRLIYYSQIVNDFQKGDIAEGYSVSREKKESFPLTVTSAQKNPTAFYLCASSNPGQGDYEQYFGPGTRLTVT.

The chain has TRBV11-3 and TRBJ2-3; D may be TRBD2 (6 bases). There are 14 residues in the CDR3. Germline V gives CDR1 SGHNT, CDR2 YENEEA. Trimming cost V 1 base and J 4 bases, with 9 bases left between them. CDR3: CASSLASAADTQYF. CDR3 DNA: TGTGCCAGCAGCTTAGCTAGCGCGGCAGATACGCAGTATTTT. The entire variable domain, with the rest obtained from reference TRBV11-3 and TRBJ2-3, is as follows: EAGVVQSPRYKIIEKKQPVAFWCNPISGHNTLYWYLQNLGQGPELLIRYENEEAVDDSQLPKDRFSAERLKGVDSTLKIQPAELGDSAVYLCASSLASAADTQYFGPGTRLTVL.

This clone occurred a few times. The chain joins TRBV20-1 to TRBJ1-4; D is undetermined. Germline values: CDR1 DFQATT, CDR2 SNEGSKA (reference sequence). The CDR3 runs to 13 residues. V lost 3 bases and J 5 bases, leaving 10 bases between the germline ends. CDR3 DNA: TGCAGTGCTAGTTACAGCCTCAATGAAAAACTGTTTTTT. Amino acid sequence: CSASYSLNEKLFF.

The chain carries TRBV12-2 and TRBJ2-2; the DNA was not compared with TRBD1, the D call given in the table. TRBV12-2 is a listed pseudogene. The CDR3 loop spans 15 amino acids. For the CDR3, the DNA is TGTGCAAGTCTCCGGACAGGGACTACTCCCGGGGAGCTGTTTTTT. Residues: CASLRTGTTPGELFF.

The chain is built from TRBV6-5 and TRBJ2-7, with D perhaps TRBD2 (6 bases). The V and J ends lost 11 bases and 6 bases respectively, with 14 bases between them. In germline, CDR1 is MNHEY, CDR2 SVGAGI. The CDR3 runs to 11 residues. The CDR3 sequence is CASTAGGEQYF. Here the CDR3 DNA reads TGTGCCTCCACGGCCGGGGGCGAGCAGTACTTC.

This clone was seen a few times. This chain joins TRBV2 and TRBJ1-5; 8 bases are shared with TRBD1. Germline loops: CDR1 SNHLY, CDR2 FYNNEI. V dropped 6 bases and J dropped 4; count of bases not matched to a gene: 11. This CDR3 has 16 amino acids. CDR3 coding DNA: TGTGCCAGCAGACCGGACAGGGACTCTTTAAATCAGCCCCAGCATTTT. Translation gives CASRPDRDSLNQPQHF.

The genes are TRBV7-8 and TRBJ2-5; TRBD1 might be the D (5 bases). Germline V gives CDR1 SGHVS, CDR2 FQNEAQ. V was pared by 8 bases and J by 5 bases, with 18 bases between. The CDR3 runs to 14 residues. This CDR3 reads CASGVGRAKETQYF. CDR3 DNA sequence: TGTGCCAGCGGTGTTGGCAGGGCGAAGGAGACCCAGTACTTC.

This clone was seen more than once but under ten times. This chain joins TRBV2 and TRBJ1-5; D might be TRBD1 (6 bases). Germline V CDR1 and CDR2: SNHLY, FYNNEI. Trimming shortened V by 7 bases and J by 4 bases, and 20 bases separated the two germline ends. The CDR3 consists of 16 residues. As DNA, the CDR3 is TGTGCCAGCAATTCTCAACCGCCCACAGGGAATCAGCCCCAGCATTTT. Translation gives CASNSQPPTGNQPQHF.

The chain carries TRBV24-1 and TRBJ2-3; 7 nucleotides agree with TRBD2. J was trimmed by 2 bases and V by 10 bases; bases with no gene match: 2. Germline V lookup: CDR1 KGHDR, CDR2 SFDVKD. The CDR3 loop spans 12 amino acids. This CDR3 is CATRGITDTQYF. The CDR3, as DNA: TGTGCCACGCGGGGGATCACAGATACGCAGTATTTT.